This TCR beta chain is from a study of identical twins. Study-wide points: The study based its conclusions on cross-sectional statistical analysis and did not follow the same donors.

Regarding this clonotype: Its antigen remains unknown.

TCRdb used MiXCR to reprocess the 5' RACE reads, holding one entry per CDR3 protein. The table records 250,000 to 350,000 distinct CDR3 sequences, approximately 8.5% of them present only once. There are 16 residues in the CDR3. V trimming: 4 bases; J trimming: 5 bases; junction bases outside the gene matches: 12. Germline assignment: CDR1 MGHRA and CDR2 YSYEKL. A further study also used this sample, focusing on yellow fever vaccine responses in identical twins.

The chain carries TRBV4-1 and TRBJ2-3; 7 bases align to TRBD2. This clonotype was obtained from a woman aged 18-29 years in good health. The sequenced sample was memory (CD45RO+) T cells sorted from blood. The CDR3 region has the DNA TGCGCCAGCAGCCCCGTAGCGGGCCCGGCGGGAGATACGCAGTATTTT. Its translation is CASSPVAGPAGDTQYF.